This T cell receptor (beta chain) was sequenced in a study of cytomegalovirus exposure and HLA in healthy donors. The wider study: Falling in the Caucasian-associated ancestry cluster were less than 85% of a few hundred genotyped donors. Study outcomes and limitations: Previously analyzed data showed that most TCR beta V segments were productive at a frequency of about 87% or about 30%. In most subjects, TCR beta sequences reportedly gave accurate predictions of HLA-A and HLA-B alleles. HLA restriction was apparent for most CMV-associated TCR beta chains in a later analysis.

Remarks on this clone: What it recognizes is unknown.

Losses at the gene ends were 5 bases for V and 9 bases for J; bases not matched to a gene: 15. The CDR3 runs 16 residues. CDR1 is SGHTA and CDR2 is FQGNSA in the germline V gene. A multiplex PCR was run with 60 Vbeta primers and 13 Jbeta primers. Method: immunoSEQ multiplex PCR; TCRdb's copy keeps in-frame clones and lacks some. The table lists 110,000 to 150,000 clones, around 70% of them singletons. This sequence was found in a woman aged 60 to 75 in good health and CMV-seropositive. The J gene is TRBJ2-1, the V gene TRBV7-2, with 8 nucleotides matching TRBD2. Sample: PBMCs. The CDR3 nucleotides read TGTGCCAGCAGCCTCGCCGCCGGGACTAGACGCACTGAGCAGTTCTTC. It translates to CASSLAAGTRRTEQFF.